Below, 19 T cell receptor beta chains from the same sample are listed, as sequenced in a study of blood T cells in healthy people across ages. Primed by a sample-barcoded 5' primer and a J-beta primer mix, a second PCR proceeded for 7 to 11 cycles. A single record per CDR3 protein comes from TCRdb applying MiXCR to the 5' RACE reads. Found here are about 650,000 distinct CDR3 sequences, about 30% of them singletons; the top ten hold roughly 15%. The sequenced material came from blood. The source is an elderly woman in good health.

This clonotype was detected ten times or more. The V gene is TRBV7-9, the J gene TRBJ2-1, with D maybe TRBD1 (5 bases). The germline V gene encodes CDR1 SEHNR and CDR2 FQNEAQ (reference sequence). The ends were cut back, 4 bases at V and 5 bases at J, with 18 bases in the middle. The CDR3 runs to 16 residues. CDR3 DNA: TGTGCCAGCAGCTCGCCAGGGTTTACTCTCGACAATGAGCAGTTCTTC. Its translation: CASSSPGFTLDNEQFF.

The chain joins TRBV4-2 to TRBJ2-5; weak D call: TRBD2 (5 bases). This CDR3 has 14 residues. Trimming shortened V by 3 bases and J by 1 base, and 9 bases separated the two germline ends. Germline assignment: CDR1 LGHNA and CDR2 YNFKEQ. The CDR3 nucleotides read TGTGCCAGCAGCCAGGAACTAGTCCAAGAGACCCAGTACTTC. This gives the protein CASSQELVQETQYF.

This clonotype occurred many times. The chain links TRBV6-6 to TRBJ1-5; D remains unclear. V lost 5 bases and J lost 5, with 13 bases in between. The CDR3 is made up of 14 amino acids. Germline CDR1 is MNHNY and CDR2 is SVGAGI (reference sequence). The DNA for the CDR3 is TGTGCCAGCAGTCCCGGACCCTACTATCAGCCCCAGCATTTT. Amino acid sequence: CASSPGPYYQPQHF.

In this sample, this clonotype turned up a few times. Here the CDR3 DNA reads TGTGCCACACAGGACAGGAAAGGCACTGAAGCTTTCTTT. Translation: CATQDRKGTEAFF. The rearrangement joins TRBV25-1 to TRBJ1-1, with 7 bases fitting TRBD1. After removal of 10 bases from V and 4 bases from J, the junction contained 9 bases not matched to a gene. Germline CDR1 reads MGHDK; CDR2 reads SYGVNS. The CDR3 runs to 13 residues.

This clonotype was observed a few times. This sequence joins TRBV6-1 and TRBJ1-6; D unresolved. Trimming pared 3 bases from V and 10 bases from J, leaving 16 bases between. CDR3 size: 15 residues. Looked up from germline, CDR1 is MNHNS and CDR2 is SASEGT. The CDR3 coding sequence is TGTGCCAGCAGTGACTCGGACTTGGTGGGATCACCCCTCCACTTT. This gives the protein CASSDSDLVGSPLHF.

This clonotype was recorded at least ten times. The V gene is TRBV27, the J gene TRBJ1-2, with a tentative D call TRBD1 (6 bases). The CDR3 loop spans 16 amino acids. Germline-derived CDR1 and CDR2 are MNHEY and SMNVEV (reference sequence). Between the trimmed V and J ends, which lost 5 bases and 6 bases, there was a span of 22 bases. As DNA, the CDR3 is TGTGCCAGCAGTCCCTGGGACAATACCGCCCTCCATGGCTACACCTTC. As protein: CASSPWDNTALHGYTF.

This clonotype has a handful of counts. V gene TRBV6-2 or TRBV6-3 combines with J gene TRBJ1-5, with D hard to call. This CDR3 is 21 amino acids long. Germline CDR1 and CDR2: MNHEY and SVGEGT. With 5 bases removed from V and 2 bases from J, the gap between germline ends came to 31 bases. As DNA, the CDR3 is TGTGCCAGCAGTCCCAATCCCAGACTACTGGAGGGCCCCCTCCGCAATCAGCCCCAGCATTTT. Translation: CASSPNPRLLEGPLRNQPQHF.

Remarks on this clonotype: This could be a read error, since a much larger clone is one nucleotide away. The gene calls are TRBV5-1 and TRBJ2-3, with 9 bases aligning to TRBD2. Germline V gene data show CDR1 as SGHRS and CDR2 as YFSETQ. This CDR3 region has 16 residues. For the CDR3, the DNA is TGCACCAGCAGCTTGATCAGCGGGGGGTCCACAGATACGCAGTATTTT. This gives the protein CTSSLISGGSTDTQYF. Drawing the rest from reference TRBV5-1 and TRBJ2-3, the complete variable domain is KAGVTQTPRYLIKTRGQQVTLSCSPISGHRSVSWYQQTPGQGLQFLFEYFSETQRNKGNFPGRFSGRQFSNSRSEMNVSTLELGDSALYLCTSSLISGGSTDTQYFGPGTRLTVL.

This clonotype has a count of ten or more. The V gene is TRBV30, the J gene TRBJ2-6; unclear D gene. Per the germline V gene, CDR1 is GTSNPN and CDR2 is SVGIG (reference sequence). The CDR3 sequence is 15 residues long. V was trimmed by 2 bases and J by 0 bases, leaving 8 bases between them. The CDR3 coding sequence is TGTGCCTGGAGTAACAGTAACTCTGGGGCCAACGTCCTGACTTTC. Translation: CAWSNSNSGANVLTF.

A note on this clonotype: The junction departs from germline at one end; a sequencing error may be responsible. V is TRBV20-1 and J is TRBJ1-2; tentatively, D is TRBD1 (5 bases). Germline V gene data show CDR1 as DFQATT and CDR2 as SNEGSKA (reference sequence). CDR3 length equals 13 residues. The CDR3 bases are TGCAGTGTTAGAGACGGGGCAGGGAATGGCTACACCTTC. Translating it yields CSVRDGAGNGYTF.

DNA of the CDR3: TGCGCCAGCAGCTCCCCAGGGGACGGTGAAAAACTGTTTTTT. It yields the protein CASSSPGDGEKLFF. The chain uses TRBV5-1 and TRBJ1-4; D might be TRBD1 (6 bases). Trimming took off 3 bases at V and 7 bases at J, with 13 bases between the two ends. CDR3 length: 14 amino acids. Germline V gene sequence: CDR1 SGHRS, CDR2 YFSETQ.

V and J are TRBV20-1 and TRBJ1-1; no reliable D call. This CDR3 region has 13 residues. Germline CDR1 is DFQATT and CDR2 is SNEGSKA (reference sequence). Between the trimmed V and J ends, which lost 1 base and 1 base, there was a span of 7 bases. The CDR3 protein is CSARGTGNTEAFF. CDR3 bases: TGCAGTGCTAGAGGGACGGGGAACACTGAAGCTTTCTTT.

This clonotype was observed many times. The DNA for the CDR3 is TGTGCCAGCAGTTTACGGAGCGCGGGTTTGGACGAGCAGTACTTC. Its protein product is CASSLRSAGLDEQYF. The V call is TRBV28, the J call TRBJ2-7; tentatively, D is TRBD2 (5 bases). Germline CDR1 is MDHEN and CDR2 is SYDVKM. The ends were cut back, 2 bases at V and 5 bases at J, with 16 bases in the middle. The CDR3 totals 15 residues.

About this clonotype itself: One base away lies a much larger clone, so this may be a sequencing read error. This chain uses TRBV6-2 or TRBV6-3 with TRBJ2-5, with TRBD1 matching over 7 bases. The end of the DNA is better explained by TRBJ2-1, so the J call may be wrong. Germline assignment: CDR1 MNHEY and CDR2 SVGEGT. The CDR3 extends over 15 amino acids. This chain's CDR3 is CASSSPTGLQETQFF. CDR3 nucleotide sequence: TGTGCCAGCAGCTCCCCGACAGGGTTACAAGAGACCCAGTTCTTC.

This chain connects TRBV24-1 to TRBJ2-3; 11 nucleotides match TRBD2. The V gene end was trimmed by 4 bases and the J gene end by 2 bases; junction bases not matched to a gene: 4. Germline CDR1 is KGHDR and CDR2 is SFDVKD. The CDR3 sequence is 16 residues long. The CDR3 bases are TGTGCCACCAGTGACCCTAGCGGGGGGACCACAGATACGCAGTATTTT. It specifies CATSDPSGGTTDTQYF.

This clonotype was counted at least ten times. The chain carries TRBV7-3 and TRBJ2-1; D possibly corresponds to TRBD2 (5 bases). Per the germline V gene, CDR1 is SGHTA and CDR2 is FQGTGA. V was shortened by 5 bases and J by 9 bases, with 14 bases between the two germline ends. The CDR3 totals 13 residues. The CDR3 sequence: CASSARVYGEQFF. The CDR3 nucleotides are TGTGCCAGCAGCGCGAGGGTATATGGTGAGCAGTTCTTC. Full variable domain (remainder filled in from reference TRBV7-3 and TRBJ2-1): GAGVSQTPSNKVTEKGKYVELRCDPISGHTALYWYRQSLGQGPEFLIYFQGTGAADDSGLPNDRFFAVRPEGSVSTLKIQRTERGDSAVYLCASSARVYGEQFFGPGTRLTVL.

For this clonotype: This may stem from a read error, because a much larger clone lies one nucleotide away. As DNA, the CDR3 is TGCGCCGGCAGCTTGGACAGGGGGCTGAATCAGCCCCAGCATTTT. Encoded protein: CAGSLDRGLNQPQHF. This chain links TRBV5-1 with TRBJ1-5; 11 bases fit TRBD1. The CDR3 runs 15 residues. From germline, CDR1 is SGHRS and CDR2 YFSETQ.

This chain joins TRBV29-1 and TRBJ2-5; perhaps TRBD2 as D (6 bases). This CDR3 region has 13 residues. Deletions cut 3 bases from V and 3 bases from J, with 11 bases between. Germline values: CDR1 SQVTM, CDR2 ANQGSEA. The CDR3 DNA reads TGCAGCGTTGATCTGACGGGAGAAGAGACCCAGTACTTC. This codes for CSVDLTGEETQYF.

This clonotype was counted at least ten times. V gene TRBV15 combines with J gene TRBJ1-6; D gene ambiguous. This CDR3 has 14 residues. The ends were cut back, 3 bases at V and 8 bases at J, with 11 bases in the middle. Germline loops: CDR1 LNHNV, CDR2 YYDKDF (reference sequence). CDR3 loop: CATSSPRLDSPLHF. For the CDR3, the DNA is TGTGCCACCAGCAGTCCCAGGTTGGATTCACCCCTCCACTTT. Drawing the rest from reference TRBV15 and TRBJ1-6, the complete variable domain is DAMVIQNPRYQVTQFGKPVTLSCSQTLNHNVMYWYQQKSSQAPKLLFHYYDKDFNNEADTPDNFQSRRPNTSFCFLDIRSPGLGDTAMYLCATSSPRLDSPLHFGNGTRLTVT.